This T cell receptor delta chain was sequenced during a study of gamma-delta T cells after stem cell transplantation. There are a few counts of this clone. Just one base apart from a much larger clone, this may be a read error. Germline V gene lookup returns CDR1 GEAIGNYY and CDR2 EKD. The CDR3 runs 18 residues. Trimming removed 2 bases from V and 2 bases from J; junction bases left unmatched: 3. TCRdb re-identified clones in the RT-PCR reads via CATT. The profile covers about 7,800 delta-chain clones, with about 15% appearing a single time and 4.5% to 7.5% taken by the ten largest. The sequenced material came from gamma-delta T cells. The chain carries TRDV2 and TRDJ3, with TRDD3 matching 12 bases. The source of this sequence is a human donor. It is not recorded whose cells these are; they may come from a transplant donor. CDR3 sequence (DNA): TGTGCCTGTGACAATACTGGGGGATACCCCTGGGACACCCGACAGATGTTTTTC. As protein: CACDNTGGYPWDTRQMFF.